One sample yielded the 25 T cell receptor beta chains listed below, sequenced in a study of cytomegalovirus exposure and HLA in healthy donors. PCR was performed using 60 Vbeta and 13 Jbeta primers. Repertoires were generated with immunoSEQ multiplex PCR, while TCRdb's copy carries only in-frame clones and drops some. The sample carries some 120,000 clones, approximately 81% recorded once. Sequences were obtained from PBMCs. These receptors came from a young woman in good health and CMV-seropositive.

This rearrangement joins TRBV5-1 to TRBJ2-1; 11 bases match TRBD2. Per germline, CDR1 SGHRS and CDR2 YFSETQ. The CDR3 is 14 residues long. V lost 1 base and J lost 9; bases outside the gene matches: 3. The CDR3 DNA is TGCGCCAGCAGCTTGTTCCTAGCGGGAGGTGAGCAGTTCTTC. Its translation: CASSLFLAGGEQFF.

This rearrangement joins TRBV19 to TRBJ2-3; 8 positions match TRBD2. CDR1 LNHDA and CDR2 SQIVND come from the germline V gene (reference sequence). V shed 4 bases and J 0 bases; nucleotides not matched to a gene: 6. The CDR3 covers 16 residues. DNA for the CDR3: TGTGCCAGTAGTACCCTTAGCGGGACTAGCACAGATACGCAGTATTTT. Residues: CASSTLSGTSTDTQYF. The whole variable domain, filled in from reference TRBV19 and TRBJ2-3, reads DGGITQSPKYLFRKEGQNVTLSCEQNLNHDAMYWYRQDPGQGLRLIYYSQIVNDFQKGDIAEGYSVSREKKESFPLTVTSAQKNPTAFYLCASSTLSGTSTDTQYFGPGTRLTVL.

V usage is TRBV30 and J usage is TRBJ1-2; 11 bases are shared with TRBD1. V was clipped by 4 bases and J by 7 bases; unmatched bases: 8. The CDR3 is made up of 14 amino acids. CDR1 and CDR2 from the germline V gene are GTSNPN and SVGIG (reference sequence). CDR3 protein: CAWTSGTGGSGYTF. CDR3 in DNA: TGTGCCTGGACCTCCGGGACAGGGGGTAGTGGCTACACCTTC.

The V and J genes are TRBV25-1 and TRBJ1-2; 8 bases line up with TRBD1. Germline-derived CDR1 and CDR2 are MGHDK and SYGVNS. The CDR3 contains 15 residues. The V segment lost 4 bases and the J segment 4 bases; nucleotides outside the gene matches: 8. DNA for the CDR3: TGTGCCAGCAGTGCCGGACAGGGATTAGTCTATGGCTACACCTTC. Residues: CASSAGQGLVYGYTF.

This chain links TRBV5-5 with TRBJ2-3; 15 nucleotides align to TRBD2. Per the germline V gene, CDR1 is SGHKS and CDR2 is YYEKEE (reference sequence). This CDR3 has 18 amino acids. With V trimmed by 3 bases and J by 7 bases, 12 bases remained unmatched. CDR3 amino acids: CASSSGLAGGPSRNTQYF. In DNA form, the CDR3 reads TGTGCCAGCAGCTCGGGACTAGCGGGAGGCCCATCCAGGAATACGCAGTATTTT. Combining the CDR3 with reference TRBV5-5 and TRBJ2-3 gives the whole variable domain DAGVTQSPTHLIKTRGQQVTLRCSPISGHKSVSWYQQVLGQGPQFIFQYYEKEERGRGNFPDRFSARQFPNYSSELNVNALLLGDSALYLCASSSGLAGGPSRNTQYFGPGTRLTVL.

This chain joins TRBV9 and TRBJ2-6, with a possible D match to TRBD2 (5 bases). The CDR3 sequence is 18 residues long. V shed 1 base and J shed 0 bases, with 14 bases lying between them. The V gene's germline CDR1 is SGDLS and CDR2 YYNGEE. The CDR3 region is CASSVLLGRISGANVLTF. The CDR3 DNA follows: TGTGCCAGCAGCGTACTTCTGGGGAGAATCTCTGGGGCCAACGTCCTGACTTTC.

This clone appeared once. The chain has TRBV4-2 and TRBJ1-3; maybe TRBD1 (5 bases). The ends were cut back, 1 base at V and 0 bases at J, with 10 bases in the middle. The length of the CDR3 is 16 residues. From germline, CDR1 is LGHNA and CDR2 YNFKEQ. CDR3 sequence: CASSQAIGGSGNTIYF. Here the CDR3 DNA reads TGTGCCAGCAGCCAAGCGATCGGGGGCTCTGGAAACACCATATATTTT.

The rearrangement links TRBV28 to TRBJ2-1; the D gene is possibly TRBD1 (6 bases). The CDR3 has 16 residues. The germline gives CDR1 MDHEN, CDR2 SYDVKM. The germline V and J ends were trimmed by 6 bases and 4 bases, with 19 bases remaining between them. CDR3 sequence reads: CASRGSGTTSYNEQFF. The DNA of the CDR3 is TGTGCCAGCAGGGGATCCGGGACAACGTCGTACAATGAGCAGTTCTTC.

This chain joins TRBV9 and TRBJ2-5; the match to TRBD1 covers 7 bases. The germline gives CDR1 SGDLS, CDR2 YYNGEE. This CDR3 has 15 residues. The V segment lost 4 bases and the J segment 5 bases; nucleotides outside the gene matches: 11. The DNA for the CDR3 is TGTGCCAGCAGCTTATACAGGACAGGCGGCGAGACCCAGTACTTC. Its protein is CASSLYRTGGETQYF.

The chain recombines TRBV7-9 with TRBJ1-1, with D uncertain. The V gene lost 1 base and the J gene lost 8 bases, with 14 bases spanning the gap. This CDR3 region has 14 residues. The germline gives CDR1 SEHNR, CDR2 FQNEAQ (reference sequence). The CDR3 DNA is TGTGCCAGCAGCTTAGGACATACGGATGTCGAAGCTTTCTTT. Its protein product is CASSLGHTDVEAFF.

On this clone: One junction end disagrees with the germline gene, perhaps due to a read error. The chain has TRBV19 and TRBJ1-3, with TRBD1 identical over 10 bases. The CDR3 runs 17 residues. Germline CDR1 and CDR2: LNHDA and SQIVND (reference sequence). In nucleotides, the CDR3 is TGTGGCAGTAGTGCAAACCGGGACAGGGGATCTGGAAACACCATATATTTT. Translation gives CGSSANRDRGSGNTIYF.

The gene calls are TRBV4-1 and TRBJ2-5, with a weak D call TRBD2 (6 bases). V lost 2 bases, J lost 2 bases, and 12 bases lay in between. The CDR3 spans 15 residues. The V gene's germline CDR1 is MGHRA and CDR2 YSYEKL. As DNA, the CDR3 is TGCGCCAGCAGCCAAAGACTAGGAACACAAGAGACCCAGTACTTC. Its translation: CASSQRLGTQETQYF.

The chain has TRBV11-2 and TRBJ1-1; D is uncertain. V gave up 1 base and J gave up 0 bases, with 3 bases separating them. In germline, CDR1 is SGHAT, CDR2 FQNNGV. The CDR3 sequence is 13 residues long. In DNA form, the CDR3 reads TGTGCCAGCAGCTTAGGAGTGAACACTGAAGCTTTCTTT. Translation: CASSLGVNTEAFF.

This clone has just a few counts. CDR3 bases: TGTGCCAGCAGCCAAACAACAGGCTACGAGCAGTACTTC. This gives the protein CASSQTTGYEQYF. The gene calls are TRBV7-3 and TRBJ2-7, with a tentative D call TRBD1 (5 bases). Germline V lookup: CDR1 SGHTA, CDR2 FQGTGA. This CDR3 comprises 13 residues. Trimming took 5 bases from V and 3 from J, leaving 11 bases between them.

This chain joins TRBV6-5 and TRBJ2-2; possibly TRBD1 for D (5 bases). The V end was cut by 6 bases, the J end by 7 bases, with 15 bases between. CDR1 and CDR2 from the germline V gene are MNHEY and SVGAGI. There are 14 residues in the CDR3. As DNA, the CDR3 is TGTGCCAGCAGATCCAGCCCAGGGTTCGGGGAGCTGTTTTTT. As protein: CASRSSPGFGELFF.

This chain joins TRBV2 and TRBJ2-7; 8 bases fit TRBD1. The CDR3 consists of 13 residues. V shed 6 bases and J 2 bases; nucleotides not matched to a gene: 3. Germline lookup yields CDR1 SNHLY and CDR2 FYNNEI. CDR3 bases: TGTGCCAGCAGGACAGGGGTGGCCTACGAGCAGTACTTC. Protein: CASRTGVAYEQYF.

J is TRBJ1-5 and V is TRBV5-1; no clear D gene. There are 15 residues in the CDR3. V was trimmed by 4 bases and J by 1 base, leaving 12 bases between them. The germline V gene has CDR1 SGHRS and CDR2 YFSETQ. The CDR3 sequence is CASSLEGGSNQPQHF. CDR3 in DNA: TGCGCCAGCAGCCTAGAGGGAGGGAGCAATCAGCCCCAGCATTTT.

CDR3: CASSQEVGGTGNTIYF. The CDR3 DNA reads TGCGCCAGCAGCCAAGAGGTTGGAGGGACTGGAAACACCATATATTTT. V and J are TRBV4-1 and TRBJ1-3; D call uncertain. Per the germline V gene, CDR1 is MGHRA and CDR2 is YSYEKL. The CDR3 runs to 16 residues. Trimming removed 0 bases from V and 2 bases from J, with 11 bases in between.

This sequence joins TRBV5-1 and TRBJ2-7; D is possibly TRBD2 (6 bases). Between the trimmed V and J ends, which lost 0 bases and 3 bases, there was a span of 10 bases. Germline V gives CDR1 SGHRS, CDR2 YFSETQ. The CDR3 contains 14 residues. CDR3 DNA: TGCGCCAGCAGCTTGGCGGGAGTTAACTACGAGCAGTACTTC. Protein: CASSLAGVNYEQYF.

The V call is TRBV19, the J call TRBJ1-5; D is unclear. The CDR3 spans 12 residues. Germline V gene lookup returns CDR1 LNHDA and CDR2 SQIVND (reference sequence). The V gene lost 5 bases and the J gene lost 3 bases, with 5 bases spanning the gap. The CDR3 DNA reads TGTGCCAGTAGTCCTTACAATCAGCCCCAGCATTTT. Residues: CASSPYNQPQHF.

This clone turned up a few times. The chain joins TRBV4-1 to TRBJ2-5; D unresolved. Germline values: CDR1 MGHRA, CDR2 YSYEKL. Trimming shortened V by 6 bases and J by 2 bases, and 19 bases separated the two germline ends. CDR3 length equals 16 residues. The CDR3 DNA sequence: TGCGCCAGCAGTGGCGACGGGTTCTTCCAACAAGAGACCCAGTACTTC. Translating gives CASSGDGFFQQETQYF.

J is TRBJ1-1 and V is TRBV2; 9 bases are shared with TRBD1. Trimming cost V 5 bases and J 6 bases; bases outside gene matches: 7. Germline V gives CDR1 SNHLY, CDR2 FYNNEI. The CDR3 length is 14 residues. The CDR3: CASSPGTGTSEAFF. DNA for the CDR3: TGTGCCAGCAGTCCCGGGACAGGGACGTCTGAAGCTTTCTTT.

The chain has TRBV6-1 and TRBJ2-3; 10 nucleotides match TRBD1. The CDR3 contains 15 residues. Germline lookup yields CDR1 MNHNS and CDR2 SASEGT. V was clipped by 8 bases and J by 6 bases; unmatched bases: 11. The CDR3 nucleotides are TGTGCCAGCGCGGGACAGGGGCGGTTGGGCGATACGCAGTATTTT. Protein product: CASAGQGRLGDTQYF.

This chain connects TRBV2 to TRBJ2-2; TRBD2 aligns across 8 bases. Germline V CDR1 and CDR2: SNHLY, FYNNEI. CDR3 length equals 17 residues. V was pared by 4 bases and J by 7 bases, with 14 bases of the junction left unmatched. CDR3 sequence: CASSGFFGTRKGGELFF. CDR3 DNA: TGTGCCAGCAGTGGATTTTTCGGGACTAGAAAGGGCGGGGAGCTGTTTTTT.

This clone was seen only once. DNA of the CDR3: TGTGCCAGCAGCTTAGTTAGCGGGAGCACAGATACGCAGTATTTT. Its protein is CASSLVSGSTDTQYF. This chain uses TRBV7-2 with TRBJ2-3; 7 bases align to TRBD2. J was trimmed by 0 bases and V by 1 base; bases with no gene match: 1. The V gene's germline CDR1 is SGHTA and CDR2 FQGNSA. CDR3 length: 15 residues.